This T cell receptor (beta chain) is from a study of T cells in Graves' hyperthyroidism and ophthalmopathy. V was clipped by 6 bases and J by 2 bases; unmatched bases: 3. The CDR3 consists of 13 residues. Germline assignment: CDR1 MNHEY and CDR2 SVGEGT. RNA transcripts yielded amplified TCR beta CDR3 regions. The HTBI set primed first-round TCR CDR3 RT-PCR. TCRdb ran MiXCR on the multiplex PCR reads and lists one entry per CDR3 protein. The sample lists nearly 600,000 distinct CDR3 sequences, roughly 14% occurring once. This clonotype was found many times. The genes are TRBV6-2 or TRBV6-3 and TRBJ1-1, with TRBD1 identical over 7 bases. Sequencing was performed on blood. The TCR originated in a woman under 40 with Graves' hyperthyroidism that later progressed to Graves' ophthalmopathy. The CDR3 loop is CASRRDSNTEAFF. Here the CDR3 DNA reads TGTGCCAGCAGGCGGGACAGTAACACTGAAGCTTTCTTT.